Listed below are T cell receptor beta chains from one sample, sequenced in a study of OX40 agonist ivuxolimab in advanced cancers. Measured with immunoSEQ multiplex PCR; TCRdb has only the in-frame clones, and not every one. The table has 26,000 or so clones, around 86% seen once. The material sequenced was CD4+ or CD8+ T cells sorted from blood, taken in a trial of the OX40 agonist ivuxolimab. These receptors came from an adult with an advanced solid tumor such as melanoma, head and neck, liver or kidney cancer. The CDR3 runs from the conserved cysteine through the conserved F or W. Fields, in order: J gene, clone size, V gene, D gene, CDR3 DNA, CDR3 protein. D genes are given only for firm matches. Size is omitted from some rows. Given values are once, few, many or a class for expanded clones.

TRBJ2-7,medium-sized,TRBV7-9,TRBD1,TGTGCCAGCAGCCCACCGGGACAGAGGGGCGAGCAGTACTTC,CASSPPGQRGEQYF
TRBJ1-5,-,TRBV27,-,TGTGCCAGCAGTTTAAGGTTCAGGAGGAATCAGCCCCAGCATTTT,CASSLRFRRNQPQHF
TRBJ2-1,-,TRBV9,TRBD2,TGTGCCAGCAGCGTAGAAAGCGGGGCACCCTACAATGAGCAGTTCTTC,CASSVESGAPYNEQFF
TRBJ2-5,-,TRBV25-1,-,TGTGCCAGCCGCATCACAGGGCGTGAGACCCAGTACTTC,CASRITGRETQYF
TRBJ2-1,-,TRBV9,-,TGTGCCAGCAGCGGCTCGACCCGTAGGCACAATGAGCAGTTCTTC,CASSGSTRRHNEQFF
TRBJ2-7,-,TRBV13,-,TGTGCCAGCAGCTTAGGTTCCCCGGCAGCCCCCGGGTACGAGCAGTACTTC,CASSLGSPAAPGYEQYF
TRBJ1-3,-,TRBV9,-,TGTGCCAGCAGCGTAGGCGGGGGATCTGGAAACACCATATATTTT,CASSVGGGSGNTIYF
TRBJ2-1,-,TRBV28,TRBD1,TGTGCCAGCAGAGCTCCTCTGTCACAGGGGGTTAACAATGAGCAGTTCTTC,CASRAPLSQGVNNEQFF
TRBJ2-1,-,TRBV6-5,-,TGTGCCAGCAGTTACTCGAATGAAGAACCCAATGAGCAGTTCTTC,CASSYSNEEPNEQFF
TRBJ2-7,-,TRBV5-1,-,TGCGCCAGCAGCTTTATGGACGGGGGCTACGAGCAGTACTTC,CASSFMDGGYEQYF
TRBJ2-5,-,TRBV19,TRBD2,TGTGCCAGTAGTATGATAAGCCCGGGGGGACGCGACGACCAGTACTTC,CASSMISPGGRDDQYF
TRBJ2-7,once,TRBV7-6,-,TGTGCCAGCAGCTTCGGGGCCGAGCAGTACTTC,CASSFGAEQYF
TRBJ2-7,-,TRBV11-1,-,TGTGCCAGCAGCTTAGTCTCGGAAAAATCCTACGAGCAGTACTTC,CASSLVSEKSYEQYF
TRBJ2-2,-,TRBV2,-,TGTGCCAGCAGTGTGGCCTCGGAGCGGGTGAACACCGGGGAGCTGTTTTTT,CASSVASERVNTGELFF
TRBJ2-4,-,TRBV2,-,TGTGCCAGCAGGGGATGGGCCCTCGTTGGAAGCGCCGACATTCAGTACTTC,CASRGWALVGSADIQYF
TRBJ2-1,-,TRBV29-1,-,TGCAGCGTTGAATTTGGTCCTAGGGGGGTTCCTGGCAATGAGCAGTTCTTC,CSVEFGPRGVPGNEQFF
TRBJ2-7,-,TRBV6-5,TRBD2,TGTGCCAGCAGGGAGACTAGCGGCGAGCAGTACTTC,CASRETSGEQYF
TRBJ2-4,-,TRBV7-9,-,TGTGCCAGCAGCTCAGACAGGTTCGGTCAGTACTTC,CASSSDRFGQYF
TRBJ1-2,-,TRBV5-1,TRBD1,TGCGCCAGCAGCATCGACAGGGGGCGAGAGGGCTACACCTTC,CASSIDRGREGYTF
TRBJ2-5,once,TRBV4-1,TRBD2,TGCGCCAGCAGCCAACTAGCGGGAGAGACCCAGTACTTC,CASSQLAGETQYF
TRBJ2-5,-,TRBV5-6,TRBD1,TGTGCCAGCAGCGCCACAGGGGCGGAGACCCAGTACTTC,CASSATGAETQYF
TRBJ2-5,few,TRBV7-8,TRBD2,TGTGCCAGCAGCCCCCGGACTAGCAGGATCGAGACCCAGTACTTC,CASSPRTSRIETQYF
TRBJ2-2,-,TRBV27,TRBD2,TGTGCCAGCAGTTTCTATGGGACTAGCGGTTCCGGGGAGCTGTTTTTT,CASSFYGTSGSGELFF
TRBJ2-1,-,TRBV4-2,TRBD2,TGTGCCAGCAGCCAAGTAGGTAGCGGGTTCCCAGACTACAATGAGCAGTTCTTC,CASSQVGSGFPDYNEQFF
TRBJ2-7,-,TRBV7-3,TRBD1,TGTGCCAGCAGCCCTAGAAAGACAGGGCCCCCCTACGAGCAGTACTTC,CASSPRKTGPPYEQYF
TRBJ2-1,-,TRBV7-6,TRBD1,TGTGCCAGCAGCTTACTAACGACAGGGTTGGATGAGCAGTTCTTC,CASSLLTTGLDEQFF
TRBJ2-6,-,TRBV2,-,TGTGCCAGCAGCGACGGAGTCTCTGGGGCCAACGTCCTGACTTTC,CASSDGVSGANVLTF
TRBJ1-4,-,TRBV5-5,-,TGTGCCAGCAGCTTCGAACCCGGGACAAGCAATGAAAAACTGTTTTTT,CASSFEPGTSNEKLFF
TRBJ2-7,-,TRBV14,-,TGTGCCAGCAGCCAAGAAGGGACGCTGGTGTTGACCGAGCAGTACTTC,CASSQEGTLVLTEQYF
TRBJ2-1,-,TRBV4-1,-,TGCGCCAGCAGCCAAGCCCTCCGACTAGGCTGGACTTACAATGAGCAGTTCTTC,CASSQALRLGWTYNEQFF
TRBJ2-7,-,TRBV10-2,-,TGCGCCAGCTCACCCGGGACTTACTACGAGCAGTACTTC,CASSPGTYYEQYF
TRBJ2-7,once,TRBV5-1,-,TGCGCCAGCAGCACGGGACTGTTGGACGAGCAGTACTTC,CASSTGLLDEQYF
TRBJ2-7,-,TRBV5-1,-,TGCGCCAGCAGCTTGGGGGGGACTGCCTACGAGCAGTACTTC,CASSLGGTAYEQYF
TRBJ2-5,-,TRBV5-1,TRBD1,TGCGCCAGCAGCTTGGGACAGGGGGGAGGAGAGACCCAGTACTTC,CASSLGQGGGETQYF
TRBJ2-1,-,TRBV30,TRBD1,TGTGCCTGGCGTTCCGGGACAGGTCCCAACAATGAGCAGTTCTTC,CAWRSGTGPNNEQFF
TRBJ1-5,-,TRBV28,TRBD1,TGTGCCAGCAGTTTCGAGGGGGCTAAGCAGCCCCAGCATTTT,CASSFEGAKQPQHF
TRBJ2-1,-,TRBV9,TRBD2,TGTGCCAGCAGCGTCGGCGGGAGGGCCGGCAATGAGCAGTTCTTC,CASSVGGRAGNEQFF
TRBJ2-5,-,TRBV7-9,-,TGTGCCAGCAGCCCAACAGTGGTAGAGACCCAGTACTTC,CASSPTVVETQYF
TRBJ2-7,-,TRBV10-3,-,TGTGCCATCAGGGATGAACGCAGCTCCTACGAGCAGTACTTC,CAIRDERSSYEQYF
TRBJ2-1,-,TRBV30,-,TGTGCCTGGAGTGGGGTAGCGTCCTACAATGAGCAGTTCTTC,CAWSGVASYNEQFF
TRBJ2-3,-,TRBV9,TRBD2,TGTGCCAGCAGCGTAGCGCTAGCGGGAACTCCTAGCACAGATACGCAGTATTTT,CASSVALAGTPSTDTQYF
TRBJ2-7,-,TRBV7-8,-,TGTGCCAGCAGCTTGTTGAGATACGAGCAGTACTTC,CASSLLRYEQYF
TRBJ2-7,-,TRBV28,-,TGTGCCAGCAGTTCCTCCCGACAGGGAGGCTACGAGCAGTACTTC,CASSSSRQGGYEQYF
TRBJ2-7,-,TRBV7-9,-,TGTGCCAGCAGCTTAGCGTTGGGGGGTGGCGAGCAGTACTTC,CASSLALGGGEQYF
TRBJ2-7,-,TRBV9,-,TGTGCCAGCAGCGTGGGTCTGCGTTCCTACGAGCAGTACTTC,CASSVGLRSYEQYF
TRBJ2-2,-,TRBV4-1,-,TGCGCCAGCAGCCATGTAGCGGATACGAACACCGGGGAGCTGTTTTTT,CASSHVADTNTGELFF